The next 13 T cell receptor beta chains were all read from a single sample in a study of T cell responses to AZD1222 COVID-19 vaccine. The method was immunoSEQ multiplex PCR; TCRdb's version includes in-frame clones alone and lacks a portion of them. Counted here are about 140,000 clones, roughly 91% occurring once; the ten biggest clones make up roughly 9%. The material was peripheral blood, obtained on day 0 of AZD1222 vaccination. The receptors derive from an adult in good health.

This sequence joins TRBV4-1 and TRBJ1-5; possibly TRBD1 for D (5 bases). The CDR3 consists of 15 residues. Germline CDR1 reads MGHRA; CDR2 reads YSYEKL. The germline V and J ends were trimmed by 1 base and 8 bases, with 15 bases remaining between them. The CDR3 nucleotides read TGCGCCAGCAGCCAAGGGGCCCAGGGTAGTGAGCCCCAGCATTTT. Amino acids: CASSQGAQGSEPQHF.

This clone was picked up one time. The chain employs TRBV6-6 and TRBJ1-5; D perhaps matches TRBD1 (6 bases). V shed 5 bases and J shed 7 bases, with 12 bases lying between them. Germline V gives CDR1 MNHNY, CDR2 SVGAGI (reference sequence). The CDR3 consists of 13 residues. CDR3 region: CASSTGRGQPQHF. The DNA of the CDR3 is TGTGCCAGCAGTACAGGGAGAGGACAGCCCCAGCATTTT.

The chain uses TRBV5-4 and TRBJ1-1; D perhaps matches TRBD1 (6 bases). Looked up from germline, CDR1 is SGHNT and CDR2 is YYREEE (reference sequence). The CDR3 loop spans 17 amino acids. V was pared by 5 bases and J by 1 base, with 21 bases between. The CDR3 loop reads CASRFRPGQGRNTEAFF. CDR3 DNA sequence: TGTGCCAGCAGGTTCCGGCCGGGGCAGGGGAGGAACACTGAAGCTTTCTTT. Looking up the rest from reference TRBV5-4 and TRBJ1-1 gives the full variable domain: ETGVTQSPTHLIKTRGQQVTLRCSSQSGHNTVSWYQQALGQGPQFIFQYYREEENGRGNFPPRFSGLQFPNYSSELNVNALELDDSALYLCASRFRPGQGRNTEAFFGQGTRLTVV.

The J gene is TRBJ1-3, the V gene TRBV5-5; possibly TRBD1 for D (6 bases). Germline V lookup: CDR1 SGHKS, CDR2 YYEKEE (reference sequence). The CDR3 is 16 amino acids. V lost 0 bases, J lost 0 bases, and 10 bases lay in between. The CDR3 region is CASSLEGESSGNTIYF. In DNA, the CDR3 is TGTGCCAGCAGCTTGGAGGGGGAGAGCTCTGGAAACACCATATATTTT.

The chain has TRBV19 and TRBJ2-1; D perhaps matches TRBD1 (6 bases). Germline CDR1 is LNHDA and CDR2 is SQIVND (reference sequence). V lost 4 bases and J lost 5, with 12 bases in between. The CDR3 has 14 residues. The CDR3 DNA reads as TGTGCCAGTAGTACGGGGACAAGACACAATGAGCAGTTCTTC. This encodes CASSTGTRHNEQFF.

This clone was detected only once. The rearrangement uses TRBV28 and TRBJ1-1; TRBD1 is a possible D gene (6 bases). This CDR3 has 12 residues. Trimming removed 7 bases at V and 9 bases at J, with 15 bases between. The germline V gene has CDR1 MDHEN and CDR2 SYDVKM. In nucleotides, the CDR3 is TGTGCCAGCACCATCGACAGGCGCAAAGCTTTCTTT. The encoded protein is CASTIDRRKAFF.

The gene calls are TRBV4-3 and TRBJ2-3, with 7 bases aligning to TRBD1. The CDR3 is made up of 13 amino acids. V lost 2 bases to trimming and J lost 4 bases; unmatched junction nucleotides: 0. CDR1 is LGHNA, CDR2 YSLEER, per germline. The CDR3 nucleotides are TGCGCCAGCAGCCAAACAGGGGCAGATACGCAGTATTTT. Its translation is CASSQTGADTQYF.

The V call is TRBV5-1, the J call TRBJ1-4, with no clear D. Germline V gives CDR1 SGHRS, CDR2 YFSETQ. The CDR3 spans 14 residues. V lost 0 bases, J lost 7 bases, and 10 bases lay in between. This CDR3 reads CASSLEGLSEKLFF. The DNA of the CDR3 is TGCGCCAGCAGCTTGGAGGGATTAAGTGAAAAACTGTTTTTT. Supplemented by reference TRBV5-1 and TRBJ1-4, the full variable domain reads KAGVTQTPRYLIKTRGQQVTLSCSPISGHRSVSWYQQTPGQGLQFLFEYFSETQRNKGNFPGRFSGRQFSNSRSEMNVSTLELGDSALYLCASSLEGLSEKLFFGSGTQLSVL.

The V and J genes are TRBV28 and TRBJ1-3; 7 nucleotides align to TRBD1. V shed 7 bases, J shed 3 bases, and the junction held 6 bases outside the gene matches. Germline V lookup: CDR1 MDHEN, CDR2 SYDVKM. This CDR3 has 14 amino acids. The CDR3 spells CASNQGVVGNTIYF. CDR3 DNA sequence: TGTGCCAGCAATCAGGGGGTCGTTGGAAACACCATATATTTT.

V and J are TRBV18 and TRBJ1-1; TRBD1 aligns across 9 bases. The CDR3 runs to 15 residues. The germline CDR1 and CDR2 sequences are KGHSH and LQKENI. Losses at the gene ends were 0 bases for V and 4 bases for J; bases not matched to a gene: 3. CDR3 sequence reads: CASSPPNRGRTEAFF. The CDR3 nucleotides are TGTGCCAGCTCACCACCGAACAGGGGGCGCACTGAAGCTTTCTTT.

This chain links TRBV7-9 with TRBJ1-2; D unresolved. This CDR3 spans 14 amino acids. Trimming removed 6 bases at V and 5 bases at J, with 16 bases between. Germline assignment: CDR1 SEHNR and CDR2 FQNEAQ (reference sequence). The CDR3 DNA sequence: TGTGCCAGCAGTCCCTCCGGGATCGAATATGGCTACACCTTC. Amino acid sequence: CASSPSGIEYGYTF.

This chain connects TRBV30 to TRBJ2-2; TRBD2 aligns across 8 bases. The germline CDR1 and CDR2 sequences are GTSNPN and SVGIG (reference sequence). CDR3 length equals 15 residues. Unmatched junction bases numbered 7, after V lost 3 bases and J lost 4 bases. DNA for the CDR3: TGTGCCTGGAGCGGGGGGGCCTCCCTCACCGGGGAGCTGTTTTTT. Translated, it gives CAWSGGASLTGELFF.

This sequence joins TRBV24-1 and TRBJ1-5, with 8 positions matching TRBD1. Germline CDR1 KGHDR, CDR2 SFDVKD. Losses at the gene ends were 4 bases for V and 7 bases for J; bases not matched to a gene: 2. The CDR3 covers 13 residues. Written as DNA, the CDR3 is TGTGCCACCAGTGACAGGGGGCGACAGCCCCAGCATTTT. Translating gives CATSDRGRQPQHF.